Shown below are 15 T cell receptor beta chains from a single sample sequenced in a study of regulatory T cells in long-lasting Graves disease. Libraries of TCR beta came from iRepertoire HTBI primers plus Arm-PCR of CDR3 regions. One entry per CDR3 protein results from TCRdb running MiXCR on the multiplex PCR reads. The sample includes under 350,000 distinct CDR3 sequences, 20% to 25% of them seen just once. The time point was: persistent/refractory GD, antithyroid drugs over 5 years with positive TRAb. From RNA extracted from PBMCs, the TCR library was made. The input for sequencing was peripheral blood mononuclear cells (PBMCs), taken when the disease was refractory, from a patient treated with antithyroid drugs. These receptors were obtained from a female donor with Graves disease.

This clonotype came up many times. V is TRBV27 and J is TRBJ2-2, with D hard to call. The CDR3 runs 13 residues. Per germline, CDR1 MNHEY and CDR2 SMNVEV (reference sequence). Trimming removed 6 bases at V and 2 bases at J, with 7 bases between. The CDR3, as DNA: TGTGCCAGCAGGGGCGTTAACACCGGGGAGCTGTTTTTT. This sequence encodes CASRGVNTGELFF.

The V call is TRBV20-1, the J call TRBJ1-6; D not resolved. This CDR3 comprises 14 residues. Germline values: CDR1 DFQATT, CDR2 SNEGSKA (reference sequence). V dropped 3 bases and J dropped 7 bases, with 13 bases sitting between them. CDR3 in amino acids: CSARPLDSNSPLHF. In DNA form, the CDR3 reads TGCAGTGCTAGGCCGCTTGATTCCAATTCACCCCTCCACTTT.

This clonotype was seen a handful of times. CDR3 DNA: TGTGCCATCAGAAACGGGACGTCGAACACCGGGGAGCTGTTTTTT. This gives the protein CAIRNGTSNTGELFF. The gene calls are TRBV10-3 and TRBJ2-2, with D perhaps given as TRBD1 or TRBD2 (5 bases each). Trimming took 6 bases from V and 0 from J, leaving 11 bases between them. Germline V gives CDR1 ENHRY, CDR2 SYGVKD. This CDR3 spans 15 amino acids.

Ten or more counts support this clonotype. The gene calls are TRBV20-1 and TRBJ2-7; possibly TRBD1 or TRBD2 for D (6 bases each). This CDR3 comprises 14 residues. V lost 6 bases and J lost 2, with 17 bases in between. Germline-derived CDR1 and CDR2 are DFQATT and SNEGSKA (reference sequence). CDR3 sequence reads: CSAEHVRGPYEQYF. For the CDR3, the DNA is TGCAGTGCCGAGCACGTTCGGGGGCCCTACGAGCAGTACTTC.

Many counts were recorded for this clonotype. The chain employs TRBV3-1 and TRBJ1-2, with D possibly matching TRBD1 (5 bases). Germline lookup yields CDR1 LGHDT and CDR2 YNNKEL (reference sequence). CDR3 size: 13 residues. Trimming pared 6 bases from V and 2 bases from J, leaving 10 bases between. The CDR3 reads CASRPQGNYGYTF. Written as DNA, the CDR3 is TGTGCCAGCAGACCCCAGGGCAACTATGGCTACACCTTC. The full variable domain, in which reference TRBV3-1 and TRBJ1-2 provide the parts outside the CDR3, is DTAVSQTPKYLVTQMGNDKSIKCEQNLGHDTMYWYKQDSKKFLKIMFSYNNKELIINETVPNRFSPKSPDKAHLNLHINSLELGDSAVYFCASRPQGNYGYTFGSGTRLTVV.

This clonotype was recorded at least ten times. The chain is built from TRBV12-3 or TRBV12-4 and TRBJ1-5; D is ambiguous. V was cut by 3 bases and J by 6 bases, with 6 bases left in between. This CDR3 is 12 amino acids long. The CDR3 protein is CASSFGVQPQHF. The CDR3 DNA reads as TGTGCCAGCAGTTTCGGGGTTCAGCCCCAGCATTTT.

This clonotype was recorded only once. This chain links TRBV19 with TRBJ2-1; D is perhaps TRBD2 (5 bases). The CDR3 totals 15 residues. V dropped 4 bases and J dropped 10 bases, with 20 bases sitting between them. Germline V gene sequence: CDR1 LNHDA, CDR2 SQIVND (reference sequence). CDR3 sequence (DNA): TGTGCCAGTAGTAAACAGCGGTCCCCACAATGGGAGCAGTTCTTC. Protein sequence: CASSKQRSPQWEQFF.

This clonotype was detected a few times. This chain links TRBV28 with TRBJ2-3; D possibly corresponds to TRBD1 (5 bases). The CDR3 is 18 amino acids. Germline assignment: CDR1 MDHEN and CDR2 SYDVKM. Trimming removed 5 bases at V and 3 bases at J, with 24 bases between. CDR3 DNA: TGTGCCAGCAGTCCGTTAACTGGGGCTCTAAGCCGGACAGATACGCAGTATTTT. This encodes CASSPLTGALSRTDTQYF.

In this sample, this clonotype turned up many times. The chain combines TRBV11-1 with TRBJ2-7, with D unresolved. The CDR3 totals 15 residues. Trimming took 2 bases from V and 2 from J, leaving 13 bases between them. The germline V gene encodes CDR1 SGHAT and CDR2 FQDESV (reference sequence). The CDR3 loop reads CASSLTSVIPYEQYF. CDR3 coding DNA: TGTGCCAGCAGCTTAACGTCAGTCATCCCCTACGAGCAGTACTTC.

The CDR3 spells CASSPPGRWEQYF. Here the CDR3 DNA reads TGTGCCAGCAGCCCGCCCGGAAGATGGGAGCAGTACTTC. The rearrangement uses TRBV7-9 and TRBJ2-7; D call uncertain. Germline values: CDR1 SEHNR, CDR2 FQNEAQ (reference sequence). V was pared by 5 bases and J by 7 bases, with 15 bases between. The CDR3 is 13 amino acids. Variable domain in full (rest from reference TRBV7-9 and TRBJ2-7): DTGVSQNPRHKITKRGQNVTFRCDPISEHNRLYWYRQTLGQGPEFLTYFQNEAQLEKSRLLSDRFSAERPKGSFSTLEIQRTEQGDSAMYLCASSPPGRWEQYFGPGTRLTVT.

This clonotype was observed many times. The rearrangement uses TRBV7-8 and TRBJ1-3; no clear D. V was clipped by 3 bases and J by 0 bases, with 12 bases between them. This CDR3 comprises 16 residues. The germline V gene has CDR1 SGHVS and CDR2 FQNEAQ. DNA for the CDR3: TGTGCCAGCAGCTTTGGACTGAGCAGCTCTGGAAACACCATATATTTT. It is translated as CASSFGLSSSGNTIYF.

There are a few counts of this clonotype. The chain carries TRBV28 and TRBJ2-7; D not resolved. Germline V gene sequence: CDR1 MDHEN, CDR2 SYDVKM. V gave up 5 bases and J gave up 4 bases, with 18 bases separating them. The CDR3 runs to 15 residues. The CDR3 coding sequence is TGTGCCAGCAGTGTTAATTATGGTAACGGATACGAGCAGTACTTC. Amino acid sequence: CASSVNYGNGYEQYF.

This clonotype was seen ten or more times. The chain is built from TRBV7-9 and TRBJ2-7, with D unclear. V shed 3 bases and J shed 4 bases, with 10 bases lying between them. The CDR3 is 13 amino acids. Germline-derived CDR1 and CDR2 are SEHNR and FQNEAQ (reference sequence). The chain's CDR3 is CASSFGPFYEQYF. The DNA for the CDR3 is TGTGCCAGCAGCTTTGGGCCGTTTTACGAGCAGTACTTC.

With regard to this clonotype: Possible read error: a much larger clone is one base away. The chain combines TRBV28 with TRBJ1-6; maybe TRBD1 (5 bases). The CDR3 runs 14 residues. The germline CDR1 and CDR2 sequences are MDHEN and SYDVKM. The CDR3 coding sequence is TGTGCCAGCAGAAGACAGAATTATAATTCACCCCCCCACTTT. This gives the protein CASRRQNYNSPPHF.

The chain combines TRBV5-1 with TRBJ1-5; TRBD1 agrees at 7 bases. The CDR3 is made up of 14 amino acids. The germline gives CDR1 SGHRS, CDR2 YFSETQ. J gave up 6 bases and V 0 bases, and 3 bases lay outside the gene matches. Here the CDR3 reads CASSLEGGRQPQHF. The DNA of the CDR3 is TGCGCCAGCAGCTTGGAAGGGGGCCGTCAGCCCCAGCATTTT.